This T cell receptor beta chain appears in the sequencing data of a study of cytomegalovirus exposure and HLA in healthy donors. Study results and limitations: Later genetic work tied a missense DCLRE1C variant to beta-chain V and J trimming. Immune exposure information comprised only CMV serostatus.

The study ran its PCR with 60 Vbeta and 13 Jbeta primers. Repertoires were generated with immunoSEQ multiplex PCR, while TCRdb's copy carries only in-frame clones and drops some. The table records 95,000 to 130,000 clones, 65% of them present only once. Germline CDR1 SGHTA, CDR2 FQGNSA. There are 14 residues in the CDR3. J gave up 3 bases and V 2 bases, and 4 bases lay outside the gene matches. A word on this clone: Its target is not known.

This chain uses TRBV7-2 with TRBJ2-7; 7 bases are a match to TRBD1. Sequencing used PBMCs. This sequence was found in a woman aged 40-49 years in good health and CMV-seropositive. The CDR3 is CASSLRDRIYEQYF. The CDR3 DNA reads as TGTGCCAGCAGCTTAAGGGACAGAATCTACGAGCAGTACTTC.